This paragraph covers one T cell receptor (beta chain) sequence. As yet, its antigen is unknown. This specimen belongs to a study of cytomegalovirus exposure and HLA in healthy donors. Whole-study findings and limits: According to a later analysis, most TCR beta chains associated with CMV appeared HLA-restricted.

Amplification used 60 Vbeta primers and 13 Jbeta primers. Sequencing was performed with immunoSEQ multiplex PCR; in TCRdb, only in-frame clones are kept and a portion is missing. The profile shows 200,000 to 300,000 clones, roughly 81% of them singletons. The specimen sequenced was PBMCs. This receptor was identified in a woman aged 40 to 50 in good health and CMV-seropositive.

Written as DNA, the CDR3 is TGTGCCAGCAGCTTGGCTCTCAATTCCAGAGAGACCCAGTACTTC. The encoded protein is CASSLALNSRETQYF. V is TRBV7-9 and J is TRBJ2-5, with D hard to call. Germline CDR1 and CDR2: SEHNR and FQNEAQ (reference sequence). This CDR3 comprises 15 residues. V shed 3 bases and J shed 4 bases, with 15 bases lying between them.